This T cell receptor (beta chain) is from a study of T cell responses to AZD1222 COVID-19 vaccine. Points from the study as a whole: Among those given AZD1222, only 6 or 7 were seropositive at baseline. Nearly half of the spike-specific TCRs reportedly recognize variant regions that carry no mutations. Donors, mostly white British, included more females; clonal diversity was possibly underestimated. In all cases, repertoires were sampled only after the peak T cell response.

Libraries were prepared by immunoSEQ multiplex PCR; TCRdb keeps only in-frame clonotypes and omits some of them. This sample carries 100,000 or so clones, around 90% of them seen once, and the ten largest clones take about 1.5%. Concerning this clone itself: Its antigen is still unknown.

Germline V gene sequence: CDR1 SGHVS, CDR2 FNYEAQ. V was clipped by 4 bases and J by 1 base, with 13 bases between them. The CDR3 length is 15 residues. The sample in question was peripheral blood, obtained on day 0 of AZD1222 vaccination. The chain has TRBV7-6 and TRBJ1-1, with a weak D call TRBD1 (6 bases). This TCR came from an adult in good health. As DNA, the CDR3 is TGTGCCAGCAGCTCCCTACAGGGAAAGAACACTGAAGCTTTCTTT. It codes for CASSSLQGKNTEAFF.